This paragraph reports one TCR beta chain. This specimen belongs to a study of blood T cell repertoires in COVID-19. Study context: Some COVID-19 samples were acute and others convalescent; all came from the United States, Italy and Spain. PBMCs, B-cell-depleted T cells, or T cells provided the cDNA or gDNA that made up the material.

As originally analysed: Estimation of nucleated cell counts relied on the amplification of reference gene primers. The repertoire was sequenced with immunoSEQ multiplex PCR; TCRdb's copy has only in-frame clones and lacks some. V and J calls and clone size are as listed in that table; D and trimming were resolved from the DNA. The data contain fewer than 200,000 clones, more than 70% of them singletons. V dropped 6 bases and J dropped 1; count of bases not matched to a gene: 8. CDR3 length equals 15 residues. Germline V CDR1 and CDR2: MDHEN, SYDVKM. The sequence was obtained from a man aged 50 to 60 who had recovered from COVID-19. The sequenced sample was peripheral blood. V gene TRBV28 combines with J gene TRBJ2-7, with TRBD1 matching over 8 bases. The CDR3 sequence: CASRSDRDLSYEQYF. CDR3 bases: TGTGCCAGCAGATCGGACAGGGACCTTTCCTACGAGCAGTACTTC.